This is a list of T cell receptor beta chains from one sample in a study of OX40 agonist ivuxolimab in advanced cancers. Some clones are missing from TCRdb's copy, which holds only in-frame ones; the method was immunoSEQ multiplex PCR. Among under 95,000 clones listed, roughly nine tenths were seen once. The material sequenced was CD4+ or CD8+ T cells sorted from blood, taken in a trial of the OX40 agonist ivuxolimab. These receptor sequences come from an adult with an advanced solid tumor such as melanoma, head and neck, liver or kidney cancer. CDR3s include the opening cysteine and the closing phenylalanine or tryptophan. The order of the fields is clone size, D gene, J gene, V gene, CDR3 DNA, CDR3 protein. A D gene is named only where the DNA matches it firmly. Clone size is stated in some rows and not others, as once, few, many or a class when expanded.

abundance: once; d_gene: .; j_gene: TRBJ1-2; v_gene: TRBV29-1; CDR3nt: TGCAGCGTTGTAGGGAGTACGGGGGGCGGCTACACCTTC; CDR3aa: CSVVGSTGGGYTF
abundance: many; d_gene: TRBD1; j_gene: TRBJ1-1; v_gene: TRBV2; CDR3nt: TGTGCCAGCCACAGGGGGCCGGACACTGAAGCTTTCTTT; CDR3aa: CASHRGPDTEAFF
abundance: .; d_gene: TRBD2; j_gene: TRBJ2-2; v_gene: TRBV10-1; CDR3nt: TGCGCCAGCAGCGTAGCGGGTTCGAACACCGGGGAGCTGTTTTTT; CDR3aa: CASSVAGSNTGELFF
abundance: .; d_gene: .; j_gene: TRBJ2-1; v_gene: TRBV6-5; CDR3nt: TGTGCCAGCAATGGGGGAGGCTCCTACAATGAGCAGTTCTTC; CDR3aa: CASNGGGSYNEQFF
abundance: .; d_gene: .; j_gene: TRBJ1-2; v_gene: TRBV25-1; CDR3nt: TGTGCCAGCAGTGAATATGGGAACTATGGCTACACCTTC; CDR3aa: CASSEYGNYGYTF
abundance: .; d_gene: .; j_gene: TRBJ2-5; v_gene: TRBV29-1; CDR3nt: TGCAGCGTTGTCAAGGGGGGAGAGACCCAGTACTTC; CDR3aa: CSVVKGGETQYF
abundance: .; d_gene: TRBD2; j_gene: TRBJ2-1; v_gene: TRBV10-2; CDR3nt: TGCGCCAGCAGTTCTCGACCTAGCGGGAGCTCCTACAATGAGCAGTTCTTC; CDR3aa: CASSSRPSGSSYNEQFF
abundance: .; d_gene: TRBD2; j_gene: TRBJ2-5; v_gene: TRBV18; CDR3nt: TGTGCCAGCTCACCATTGGCGGGAGGTTTCCAAGAGACCCAGTACTTC; CDR3aa: CASSPLAGGFQETQYF
abundance: .; d_gene: TRBD1; j_gene: TRBJ1-6; v_gene: TRBV6-1; CDR3nt: TGTGCCGTACGGACAGGGTCTATTTCACCCCTCCACTTT; CDR3aa: CAVRTGSISPLHF
abundance: .; d_gene: TRBD1; j_gene: TRBJ2-5; v_gene: TRBV5-1; CDR3nt: TGCGCCAGCAGCCGGACAGGGGCGGAGACCCAGTACTTC; CDR3aa: CASSRTGAETQYF
abundance: .; d_gene: TRBD1; j_gene: TRBJ2-2; v_gene: TRBV6-1; CDR3nt: TGTGCCAGCAGTGAACAGGACAGGACCGGGGAGCTGTTTTTT; CDR3aa: CASSEQDRTGELFF
abundance: .; d_gene: .; j_gene: TRBJ2-2; v_gene: TRBV19; CDR3nt: TGTGCCAGTAGTATCTTGGACGGAACCGGGGAGCTGTTTTTT; CDR3aa: CASSILDGTGELFF
abundance: .; d_gene: .; j_gene: TRBJ2-1; v_gene: TRBV7-6; CDR3nt: TGTGCCAGCAGCACCTCCCCAAGACTCCCCAATGAGCAGTTCTTC; CDR3aa: CASSTSPRLPNEQFF
abundance: .; d_gene: .; j_gene: TRBJ2-5; v_gene: TRBV7-7; CDR3nt: TGTGCCAGCAGCTATAGCGGTCTACAAGAGACCCAGTACTTC; CDR3aa: CASSYSGLQETQYF
abundance: .; d_gene: .; j_gene: TRBJ1-2; v_gene: TRBV27; CDR3nt: TGTGCCAGCAGTCCTAGGACAGCCCCTTCTCTTAACTATGGCTACACCTTC; CDR3aa: CASSPRTAPSLNYGYTF
abundance: .; d_gene: .; j_gene: TRBJ2-2; v_gene: TRBV4-1; CDR3nt: TGCGCCAGCAGCCAGGCGTTCAAGGACACCGGGGAGCTGTTTTTT; CDR3aa: CASSQAFKDTGELFF
abundance: .; d_gene: .; j_gene: TRBJ2-2; v_gene: TRBV11-2; CDR3nt: TGTGCCAGCAGTCTACCCCTTCGGATTATCAGGACCGGGGAGCTGTTTTTT; CDR3aa: CASSLPLRIIRTGELFF
abundance: .; d_gene: .; j_gene: TRBJ1-1; v_gene: TRBV9; CDR3nt: TGTGCCAGCAGCGGGTACAGCACTGAAGCTTTCTTT; CDR3aa: CASSGYSTEAFF
abundance: .; d_gene: TRBD2; j_gene: TRBJ2-2; v_gene: TRBV18; CDR3nt: TGTGCCAGCTCATCCCAAGCGGGAGACGTCGGGGAGCTGTTTTTT; CDR3aa: CASSSQAGDVGELFF
abundance: .; d_gene: .; j_gene: TRBJ1-2; v_gene: TRBV5-6; CDR3nt: TGTGCCAGCAGCTTCTCGGGCGATGGCTACACCTTC; CDR3aa: CASSFSGDGYTF
abundance: .; d_gene: .; j_gene: TRBJ1-2; v_gene: TRBV5-1; CDR3nt: TGCGCCAGCAGCTCCGGGGGGAGAGATGGCTACACCTTC; CDR3aa: CASSSGGRDGYTF